This paragraph reports one T cell receptor (beta chain). Its specificity is not known. A minimum of 7 million PBMCs was isolated per sample. The entry originates in a study of blood T cells in healthy people across ages. Per the germline V gene, CDR1 is DFQATT and CDR2 is SNEGSKA (reference sequence). Trimming took off 4 bases at V and 2 bases at J, with 11 bases between the two ends. The CDR3 totals 13 residues. Findings of the study overall: Strong correlation linked observed beta diversity and percent naive T cells.

A second PCR, run for about 7 to 11 cycles, used a sample-barcoded 5' primer plus a J-beta primer mix. From the 5' RACE reads, TCRdb called clonotypes with MiXCR, one entry per CDR3 protein. The data hold about 1,600,000 distinct CDR3 sequences, with 40% to 50% observed a single time. The TCR comes from a woman aged 18-30 years in good health. The chain couples TRBV20-1 to TRBJ1-1; tentatively, D is TRBD1 (6 bases). Sample: blood. The CDR3 loop reads CSATKGGNTEAFF. The CDR3 nucleotides are TGCAGTGCTACGAAAGGGGGAAACACTGAAGCTTTCTTT.